This TCR beta chain is drawn from a study of low-dose radiotherapy and immunotherapy resistance in tumors (dated by TCRdb to the early 2020s). Background on the whole study: In Cohort 1, 0.5 Gy per fraction was delivered every 2 weeks, and a total PTV dose of 6.5 Gy was prescribed. No randomization into treatment groups was done for the people taking part in the trial. Intravenous cyclophosphamide at 200 mg/m2 was administered every two weeks, one day ahead of each radiation and immunotherapy administration. The translational analysis covered eight patients: three from the first dose cohort and the first five from the second dose cohort. Starting on cycle 1 day 1, patients took 300 mg of aspirin by mouth once daily for four cycles. In Cohort 2, 1 Gy per fraction was delivered every two weeks, for a total of 13 Gy over 26 weeks. Nivolumab was administered intravenously as a 240 mg flat dose every two weeks, and ipilimumab was administered intravenously at 1 mg/kg every six weeks.

Sequencer: Illumina HiSeq 2500. First-strand cDNA was synthesized using Superscript III and a set of TRAV- and TRBV-specific primers, so that both TCRalpha and TCRbeta chains were covered. A roughly 21-cycle PCR with Phusion amplified the TCRs, pairing a constant-region primer with the adapter that was attached to the V primers. The MessageAmp II aRNA Amplification Kit was used to amplify the isolated mRNA, with in vitro transcription run for approximately 15 hours at 37 degrees C. The Dynabeads mRNA DIRECT Purification Kit was used to isolate the mRNA for TCR sequencing. A second 25-cycle Phusion PCR added indexed Illumina adapters, and products were purified with AMPure XP beads. In the original analysis: Using custom Perl scripts, TCR sequences that encoded the same protein were pooled, out-of-frame sequences were dropped, and the abundance of each clonotype was calculated. TCR sequences supported by only a single read were excluded from analysis. Shannon entropy, Gini index, clonality, richness, and the frequency of TCRs shared between repertoires were included as repertoire metrics. The raw public reads went through TCRdb reprocessing: fastp at Q25, MiXCR clone calling, in-frame beta chains kept. Each record represents a unique CDR3 protein, reported with the most common genes and DNA among its rows. Clone size and V and J calls follow TCRdb, not the original study. The table for this sample lists approximately 100,000 distinct CDR3 sequences; about 20% of them were counted only once. The ten largest clones represent roughly 4.3% of the sample.

CDR1 and CDR2 (SGHDN, FVKESK) derive from the germline V gene. The CDR3 measures 15 amino acids from cysteine to phenylalanine. Just the 45-base CDR3 DNA is kept, in frame starting at base 1. V was cut back by 4 bases and J by 1 base, leaving a gap of 10 bases between them. Reading the label with the study, this specimen's time point is: after trial treatment. Interpreted using the paper, the treatment or condition label stands for: LDRT plus nivolumab, ipilimumab, low-dose cyclophosphamide and aspirin (RACIN trial). Donors were enrolled in RACIN, a single-arm phase I dose-escalation trial in which nivolumab, ipilimumab, aspirin, low-dose cyclophosphamide and low-dose radiotherapy were combined. Patients with advanced, TIL-negative solid tumors were considered eligible. There are many counts of this clonotype. Its antigen is unknown. It has no much larger one-base neighbor in the sample; base qualities were not kept.

This sample comprised PBMCs, obtained after low-dose radiotherapy plus immunotherapy. The chain is assembled from TRBV14 and TRBJ1-4; no D gene can be assigned with confidence. The sequence derives from a male donor with prostate cancer. The DNA is as follows: TGTGCCAGCAGCCTTCGCGGAGGAACTAATGAAAAACTGTTTTTT. The encoded protein is CASSLRGGTNEKLFF.